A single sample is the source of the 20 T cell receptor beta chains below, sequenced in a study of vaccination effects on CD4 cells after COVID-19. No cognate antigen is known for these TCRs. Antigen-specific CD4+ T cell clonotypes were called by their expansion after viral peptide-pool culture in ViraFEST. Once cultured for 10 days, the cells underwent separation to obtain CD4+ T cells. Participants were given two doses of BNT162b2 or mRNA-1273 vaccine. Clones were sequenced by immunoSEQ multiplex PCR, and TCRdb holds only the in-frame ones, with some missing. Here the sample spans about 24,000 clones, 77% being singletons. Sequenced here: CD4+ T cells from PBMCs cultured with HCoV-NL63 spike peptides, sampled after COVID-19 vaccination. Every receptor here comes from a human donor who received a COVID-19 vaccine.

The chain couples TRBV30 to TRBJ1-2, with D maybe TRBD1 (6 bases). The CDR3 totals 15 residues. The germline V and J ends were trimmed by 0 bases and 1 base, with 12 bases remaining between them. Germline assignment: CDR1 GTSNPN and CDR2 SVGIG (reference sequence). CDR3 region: CAWSVEGGFNYGYTF. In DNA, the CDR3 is TGTGCCTGGAGTGTTGAAGGGGGATTTAACTATGGCTACACCTTC. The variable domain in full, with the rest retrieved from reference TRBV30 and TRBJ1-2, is SQTIHQWPATLVQPVGSPLSLECTVEGTSNPNLYWYRQAAGRGLQLLFYSVGIGQISSEVPQNLSASRPQDRQFILSSKKLLLSDSGFYLCAWSVEGGFNYGYTFGSGTRLTVV.

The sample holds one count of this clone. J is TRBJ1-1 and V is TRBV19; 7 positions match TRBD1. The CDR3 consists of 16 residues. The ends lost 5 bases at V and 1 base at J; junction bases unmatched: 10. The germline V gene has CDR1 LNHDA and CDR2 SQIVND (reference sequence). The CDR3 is CASSSTGKGWNTEAFF. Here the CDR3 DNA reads TGTGCCAGTAGTTCGACAGGGAAAGGATGGAACACTGAAGCTTTCTTT.

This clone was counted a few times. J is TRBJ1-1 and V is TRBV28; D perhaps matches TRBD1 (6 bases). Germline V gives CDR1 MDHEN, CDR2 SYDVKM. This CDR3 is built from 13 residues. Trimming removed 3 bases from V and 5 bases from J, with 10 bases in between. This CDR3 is CASSLGGRTEAFF. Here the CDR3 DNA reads TGTGCCAGCAGTTTGGGGGGCAGGACTGAAGCTTTCTTT. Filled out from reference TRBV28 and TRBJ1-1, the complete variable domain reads DVKVTQSSRYLVKRTGEKVFLECVQDMDHENMFWYRQDPGLGLRLIYFSYDVKMKEKGDIPEGYSVSREKKERFSLILESASTNQTSMYLCASSLGGRTEAFFGQGTRLTVV.

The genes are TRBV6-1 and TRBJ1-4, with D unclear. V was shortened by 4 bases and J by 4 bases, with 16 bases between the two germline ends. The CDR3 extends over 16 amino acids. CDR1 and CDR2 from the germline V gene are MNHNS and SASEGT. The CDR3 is CASSGRMTELNEKLFF. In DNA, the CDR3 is TGTGCCAGCAGTGGCCGGATGACGGAACTTAATGAAAAACTGTTTTTT.

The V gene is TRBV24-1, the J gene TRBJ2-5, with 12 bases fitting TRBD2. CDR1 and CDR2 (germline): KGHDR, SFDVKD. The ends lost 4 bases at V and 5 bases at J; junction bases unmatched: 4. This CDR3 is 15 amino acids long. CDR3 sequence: CATSETSGSVETQYF. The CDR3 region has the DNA TGTGCCACCAGTGAGACTAGCGGGAGTGTGGAGACCCAGTACTTC.

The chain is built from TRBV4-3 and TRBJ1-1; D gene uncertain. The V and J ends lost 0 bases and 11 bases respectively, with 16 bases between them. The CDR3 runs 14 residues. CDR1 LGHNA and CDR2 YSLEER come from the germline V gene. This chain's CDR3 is CASSQEVGDPQAFF. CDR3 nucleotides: TGCGCCAGCAGCCAAGAGGTGGGAGACCCTCAGGCTTTCTTT.

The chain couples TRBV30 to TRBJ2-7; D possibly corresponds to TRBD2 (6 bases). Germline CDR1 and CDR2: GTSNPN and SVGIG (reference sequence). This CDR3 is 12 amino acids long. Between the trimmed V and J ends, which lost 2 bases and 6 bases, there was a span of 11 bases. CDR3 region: CAWSTGGVEQYF. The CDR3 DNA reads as TGTGCCTGGAGTACCGGAGGGGTCGAGCAGTACTTC.

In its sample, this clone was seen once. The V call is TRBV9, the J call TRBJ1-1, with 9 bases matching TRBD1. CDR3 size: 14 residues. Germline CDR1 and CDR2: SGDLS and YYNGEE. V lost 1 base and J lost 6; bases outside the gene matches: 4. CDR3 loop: CASSVWDRAPEAFF. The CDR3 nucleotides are TGTGCCAGCAGCGTATGGGACAGGGCCCCTGAAGCTTTCTTT.

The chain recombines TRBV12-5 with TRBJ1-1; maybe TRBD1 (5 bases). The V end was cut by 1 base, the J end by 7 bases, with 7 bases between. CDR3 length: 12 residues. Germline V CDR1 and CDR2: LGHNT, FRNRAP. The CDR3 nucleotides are TGTGCTAGTGGTTTGGGACAGAGTGAAGCTTTCTTT. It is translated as CASGLGQSEAFF.

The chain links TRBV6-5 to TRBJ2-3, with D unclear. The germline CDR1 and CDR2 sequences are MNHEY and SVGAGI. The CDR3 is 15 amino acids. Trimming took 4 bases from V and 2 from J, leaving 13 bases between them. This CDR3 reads CASSFSFGITDTQYF. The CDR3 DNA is TGTGCCAGCAGTTTCTCGTTTGGGATCACAGATACGCAGTATTTT.

CDR3 nucleotides: TGTGCCTGGAGTACCGACGACACGGGGTCTTACGAGCAGTACTTC. This translates into CAWSTDDTGSYEQYF. The rearrangement joins TRBV30 to TRBJ2-7; D is perhaps TRBD2 (5 bases). The V gene's germline CDR1 is GTSNPN and CDR2 SVGIG (reference sequence). The V end was cut by 2 bases, the J end by 4 bases, with 18 bases between. The length of the CDR3 is 15 residues.

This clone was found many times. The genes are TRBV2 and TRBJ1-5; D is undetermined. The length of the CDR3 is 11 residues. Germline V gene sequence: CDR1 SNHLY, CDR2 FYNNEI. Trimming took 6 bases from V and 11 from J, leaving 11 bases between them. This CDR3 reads CASRADGSQHF. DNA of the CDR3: TGTGCCAGCAGGGCGGACGGGTCCCAGCATTTT. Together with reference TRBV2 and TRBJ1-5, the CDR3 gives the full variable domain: EPEVTQTPSHQVTQMGQEVILRCVPISNHLYFYWYRQILGQKVEFLVSFYNNEISEKSEIFDDQFSVERPDGSNFTLKIRSTKLEDSAMYFCASRADGSQHFGDGTRLSIL.

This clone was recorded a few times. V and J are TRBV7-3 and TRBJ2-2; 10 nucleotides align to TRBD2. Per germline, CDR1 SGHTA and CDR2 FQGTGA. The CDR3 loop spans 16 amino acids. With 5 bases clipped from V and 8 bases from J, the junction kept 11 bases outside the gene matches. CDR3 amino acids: CASSLSGTSDLGELFF. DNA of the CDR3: TGTGCCAGCAGCCTTTCGGGGACTAGCGATTTGGGGGAGCTGTTTTTT.

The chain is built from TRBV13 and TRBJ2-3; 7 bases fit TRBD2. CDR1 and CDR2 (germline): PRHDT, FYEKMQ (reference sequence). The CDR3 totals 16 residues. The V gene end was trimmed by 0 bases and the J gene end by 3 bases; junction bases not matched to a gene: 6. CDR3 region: CASSLGLAGVTDTQYF. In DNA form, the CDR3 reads TGTGCCAGCAGCTTAGGCCTGGCGGGAGTAACAGATACGCAGTATTTT.

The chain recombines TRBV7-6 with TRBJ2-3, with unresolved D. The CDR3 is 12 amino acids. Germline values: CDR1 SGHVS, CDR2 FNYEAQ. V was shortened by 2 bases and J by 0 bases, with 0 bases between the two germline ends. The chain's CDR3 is CASSLSTDTQYF. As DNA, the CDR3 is TGTGCCAGCAGCTTAAGCACAGATACGCAGTATTTT.

In nucleotides, the CDR3 is TGTGCCAGCAGTCGCCATTCGTCCTGGTATGGCTACACCTTC. Protein sequence: CASSRHSSWYGYTF. V usage is TRBV16 and J usage is TRBJ1-2; D unresolved. The CDR3 consists of 14 residues. CDR1 is KGHSY, CDR2 FQNENV, per germline. Trimming stripped 6 bases from V and 5 bases from J, with 16 bases between.

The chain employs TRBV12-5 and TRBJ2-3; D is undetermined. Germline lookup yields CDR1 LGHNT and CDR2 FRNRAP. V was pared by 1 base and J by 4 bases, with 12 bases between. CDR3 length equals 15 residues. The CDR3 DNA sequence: TGTGCTAGTGGTTTGGGGCTACGCGCGGCAGATACGCAGTATTTT. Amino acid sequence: CASGLGLRAADTQYF.

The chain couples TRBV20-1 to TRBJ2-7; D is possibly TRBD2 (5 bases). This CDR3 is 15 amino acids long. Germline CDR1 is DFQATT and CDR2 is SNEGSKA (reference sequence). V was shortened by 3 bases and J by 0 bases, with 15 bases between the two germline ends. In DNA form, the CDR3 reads TGCAGTGCTAGTAGTGGGAATAGCGTCTCCTACGAGCAGTACTTC. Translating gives CSASSGNSVSYEQYF.

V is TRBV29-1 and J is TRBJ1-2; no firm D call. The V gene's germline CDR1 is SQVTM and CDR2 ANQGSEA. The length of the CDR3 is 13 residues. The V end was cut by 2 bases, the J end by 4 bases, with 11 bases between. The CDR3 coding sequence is TGCAGCGTTGAAATCTATGAAAGCTATGGCTACACCTTC. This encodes CSVEIYESYGYTF.

In DNA, the CDR3 is TGTGCCAGCAGTTACTCGAAGACTAGCTTCTACGAGCAGTACTTC. Encoded protein: CASSYSKTSFYEQYF. The chain combines TRBV6-5 with TRBJ2-7; TRBD2 matches at 7 bases. The J segment lost 3 bases and the V segment lost 0 bases, leaving 5 bases of the junction unmatched. Germline lookup yields CDR1 MNHEY and CDR2 SVGAGI. The CDR3 is 15 residues long.